The clone carrying this T cell receptor (beta chain) was observed a few times. What it recognizes is unknown. The sample comes from a study of regulatory T cells in long-lasting Graves disease. At the level of the study: Over 5 years of antithyroid drugs with positive TSH receptor antibodies was taken to mean persistent Graves' disease. Findings and limits, study-wide: The study found lower TCR diversity in persistent Graves' patients than in newly diagnosed ones. Having few samples may have compromised the accuracy.

Trimming cost V 0 bases and J 4 bases, with 7 bases left between them. The CDR3 has 13 amino acids. CDR1 is MNHEY and CDR2 is SVGEGT in the germline V gene. Described time point: persistent/refractory GD, antithyroid drugs over 5 years with positive TRAb. Extracted PBMC RNA gave rise to the TCR library. Per American Thyroid Association guidelines, Graves' disease was diagnosed. CDR3-region Arm-PCR and iRepertoire HTBI primers produced the TCR beta libraries. TCRdb fed the multiplex PCR reads into MiXCR, producing one record per CDR3 protein. The sample comprises 350,000 to 500,000 distinct CDR3 sequences, approximately 22% of which are singletons, and over 11% rests with the top ten.

This specimen was peripheral blood mononuclear cells (PBMCs), taken when the disease was refractory, from a patient treated with antithyroid drugs. The receptor was derived from a female donor with Graves disease. This sequence joins TRBV6-2 or TRBV6-3 and TRBJ2-7; D ambiguous. CDR3 sequence: CASSYSRLYEQYF. CDR3 DNA sequence: TGTGCCAGCAGTTACTCCCGACTGTACGAGCAGTACTTC.